This T cell receptor beta chain derives from a study of blood T cells in healthy people across ages. CDR1 is DFQATT, CDR2 SNEGSKA, per germline (reference sequence). The V end was cut by 1 base, the J end by 7 bases, with 11 bases between. The CDR3 extends over 14 amino acids. It was with a sample-barcoded 5' primer and a J-beta primer mix that a second PCR of about 7 to 12 cycles was run. TCRdb ran MiXCR on the 5' RACE reads and lists one entry per CDR3 protein. The sample yields about 780,000 distinct CDR3 sequences, 62% seen once. The sample taken for sequencing was blood. This clonotype originated in a man aged 25-45 years in good health. This chain connects TRBV20-1 to TRBJ1-6; possible D gene TRBD1, 5 bases. CDR3 sequence: CSARGGAWNSPLHF. Written as DNA, the CDR3 is TGCAGTGCTAGAGGGGGCGCTTGGAATTCACCCCTCCACTTT.